This T cell receptor beta chain was captured by sequencing in a study of cytotoxic CD8 clonotypes in ibrutinib-treated CLL. Study in general: Patient counts were over 9 relapsed/refractory, roughly 15 treatment-naive and fewer than 18 IGHV unmutated.

Data came from immunoSEQ multiplex PCR; TCRdb stores just in-frame clones and leaves some out. This table holds a few hundred thousand clones, almost 80% found once. The CDR3 is 13 amino acids. J gave up 7 bases and V 2 bases, and 4 bases lay outside the gene matches. Per the germline V gene, CDR1 is MNHEY and CDR2 is SVGAGI. The TCR was taken from a human donor with chronic lymphocytic leukemia. Here the sequenced sample was PBMCs, taken before ibrutinib treatment. The chain combines TRBV6-5 with TRBJ1-2; TRBD1 matches at 7 bases. The CDR3 reads CASSYDRELGYTF. The CDR3 DNA sequence: TGTGCCAGCAGTTACGACAGGGAGCTTGGCTACACCTTC.